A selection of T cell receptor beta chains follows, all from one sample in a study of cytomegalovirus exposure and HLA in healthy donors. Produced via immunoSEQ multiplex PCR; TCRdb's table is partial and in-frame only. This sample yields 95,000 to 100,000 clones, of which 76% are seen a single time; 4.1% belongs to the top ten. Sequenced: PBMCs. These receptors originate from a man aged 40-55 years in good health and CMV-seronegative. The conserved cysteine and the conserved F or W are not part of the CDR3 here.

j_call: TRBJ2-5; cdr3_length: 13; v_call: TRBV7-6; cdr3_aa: ASSLGLAGQETQY
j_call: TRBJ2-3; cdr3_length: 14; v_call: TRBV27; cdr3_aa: ASSPRGTGPTDTQY
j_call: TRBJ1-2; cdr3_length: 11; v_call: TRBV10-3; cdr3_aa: ASREQGGIGYT
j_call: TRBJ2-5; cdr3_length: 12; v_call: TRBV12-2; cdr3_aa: ASRLTGREETQY
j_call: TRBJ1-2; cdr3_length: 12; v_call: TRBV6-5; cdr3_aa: ASSVGTGTYGYT
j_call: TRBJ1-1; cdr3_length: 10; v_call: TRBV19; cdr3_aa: ASSIRGTEAF
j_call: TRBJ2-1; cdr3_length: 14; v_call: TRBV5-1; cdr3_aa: ANSSRQGSSYNEQF
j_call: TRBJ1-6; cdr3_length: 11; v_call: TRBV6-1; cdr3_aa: ASKRDNNSPLH
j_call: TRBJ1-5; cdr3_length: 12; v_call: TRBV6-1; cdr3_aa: ATKRRDSPMAQH
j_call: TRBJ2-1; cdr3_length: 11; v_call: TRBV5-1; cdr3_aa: ASASGTNNEQF
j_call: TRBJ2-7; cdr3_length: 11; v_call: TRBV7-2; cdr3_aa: ASSSQQGYEQY
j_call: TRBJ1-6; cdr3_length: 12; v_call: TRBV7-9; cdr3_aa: SSSLTGSFSPLH
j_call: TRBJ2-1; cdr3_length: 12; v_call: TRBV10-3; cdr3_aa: AISEGQGGSWSF
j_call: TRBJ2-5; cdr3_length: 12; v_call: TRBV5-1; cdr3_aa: ASSFTDLRETQY
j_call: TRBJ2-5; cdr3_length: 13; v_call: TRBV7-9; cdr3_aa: SSSLNPSLIGPQY
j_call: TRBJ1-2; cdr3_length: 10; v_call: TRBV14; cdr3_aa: ASSQDHRAST
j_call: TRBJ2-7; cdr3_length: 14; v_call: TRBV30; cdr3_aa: AWSVFGTLGPYEQY
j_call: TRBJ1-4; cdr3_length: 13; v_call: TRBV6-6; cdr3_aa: ASSYSRGENEKLF
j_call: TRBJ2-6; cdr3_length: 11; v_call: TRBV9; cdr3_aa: ASSPGGANVLT
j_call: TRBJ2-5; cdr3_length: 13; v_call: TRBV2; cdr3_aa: ASSELTGGRETQY
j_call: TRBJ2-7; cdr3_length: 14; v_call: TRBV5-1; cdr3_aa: ASSLAELGGYYEQY
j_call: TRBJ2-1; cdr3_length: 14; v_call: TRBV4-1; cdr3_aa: ASSLRPGVLFDEQF
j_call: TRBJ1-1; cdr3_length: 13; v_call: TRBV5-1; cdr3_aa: ASSLGDRGFTEAF
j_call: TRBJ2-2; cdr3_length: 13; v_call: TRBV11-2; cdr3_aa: ASSLLAGNTGELF
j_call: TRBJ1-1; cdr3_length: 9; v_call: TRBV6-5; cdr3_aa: ASSTGREAF
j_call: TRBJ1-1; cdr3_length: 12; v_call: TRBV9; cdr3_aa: ASSATAGNTEAF
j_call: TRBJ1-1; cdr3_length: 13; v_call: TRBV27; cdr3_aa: ASSWGTGGGTEAF
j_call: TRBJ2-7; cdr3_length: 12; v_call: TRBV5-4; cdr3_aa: ASSPQDRAYEQY
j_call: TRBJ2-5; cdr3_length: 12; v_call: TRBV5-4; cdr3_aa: ASSLGGLGETQY
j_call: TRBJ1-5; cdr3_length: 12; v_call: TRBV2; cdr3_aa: ASSDSGEDQPQH
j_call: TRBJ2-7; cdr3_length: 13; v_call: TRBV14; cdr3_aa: ASSPRDRALYEQY
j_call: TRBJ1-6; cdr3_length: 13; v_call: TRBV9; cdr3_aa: ASSVEPGINSPLH
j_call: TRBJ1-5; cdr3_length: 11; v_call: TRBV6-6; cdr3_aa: ASSQTGDQPQH
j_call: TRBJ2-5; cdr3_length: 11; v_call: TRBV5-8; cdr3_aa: ASSRNRQETQY
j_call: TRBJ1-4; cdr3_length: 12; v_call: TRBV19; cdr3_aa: ASSIATANEKLF
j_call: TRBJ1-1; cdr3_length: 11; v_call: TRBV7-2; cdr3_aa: ASSLSRSTEAF
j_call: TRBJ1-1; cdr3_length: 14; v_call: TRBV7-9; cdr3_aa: ASSPRLPGEKTEAF
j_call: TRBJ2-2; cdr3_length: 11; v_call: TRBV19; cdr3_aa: ASRDRAAGELF
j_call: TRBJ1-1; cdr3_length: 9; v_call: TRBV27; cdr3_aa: ASLGGSEAF
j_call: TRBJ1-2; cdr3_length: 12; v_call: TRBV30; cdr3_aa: AWTRQGPSYGYT
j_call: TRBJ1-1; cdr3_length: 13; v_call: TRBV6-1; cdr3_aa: ASSILRDRGLEAF
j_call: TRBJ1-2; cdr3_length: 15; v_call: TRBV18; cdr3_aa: ASSPPSLGAGSYGYT
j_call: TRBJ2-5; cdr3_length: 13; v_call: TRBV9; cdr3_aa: ASSVMGAVQETQY
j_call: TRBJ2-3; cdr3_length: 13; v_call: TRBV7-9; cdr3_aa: ASSPGRLPHNTQY
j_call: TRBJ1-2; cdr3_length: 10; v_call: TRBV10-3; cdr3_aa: AISDERAGYT
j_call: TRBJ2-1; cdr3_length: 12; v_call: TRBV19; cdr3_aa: ASSHPGENNEQF
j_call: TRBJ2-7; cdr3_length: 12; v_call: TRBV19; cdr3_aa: ASSERLNLRGQY
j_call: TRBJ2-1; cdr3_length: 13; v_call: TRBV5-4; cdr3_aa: ATLAGGSSYNEQF